Below, 25 T cell receptor beta chains from the same sample are listed, as sequenced in a study of blood T cell repertoires in COVID-19. Sequenced by immunoSEQ multiplex PCR; TCRdb stores in-frame clones only, minus some. Of 200,000 to 250,000 clones listed, 80% to 85% are singletons. Material for sequencing was peripheral blood. The receptors stem from a young woman who had recovered from COVID-19.

This chain joins TRBV7-9 and TRBJ2-7; 9 bases match TRBD1. Per germline, CDR1 SEHNR and CDR2 FQNEAQ (reference sequence). The junction had 4 bases not matched to a gene; V was cut back by 5 bases and J by 2 bases. This CDR3 is built from 14 residues. The CDR3 bases are TGTGCCAGCAGCGTAGGGGACAGGGCCTACGAGCAGTACTTC. Its protein product is CASSVGDRAYEQYF.

This clone has just a few counts. V gene TRBV6-2 or TRBV6-3 combines with J gene TRBJ2-2, with 10 bases matching TRBD1. CDR1 and CDR2 from the germline V gene are MNHEY and SVGEGT. The CDR3 is 16 residues long. Trimming cost V 6 bases and J 7 bases; bases outside gene matches: 11. The CDR3 sequence: CASSALPGQGSGELFF. CDR3 coding DNA: TGTGCCAGCAGCGCACTACCGGGACAGGGGAGCGGGGAGCTGTTTTTT.

This clone has more than one count but fewer than ten. V gene TRBV19 combines with J gene TRBJ2-2, with D unresolved. Germline V gives CDR1 LNHDA, CDR2 SQIVND (reference sequence). The CDR3 runs to 13 residues. V dropped 11 bases and J dropped 7 bases, with 17 bases sitting between them. CDR3 sequence (DNA): TGTGCCGTTGGCCTCCGGGTTGGCGGGGAGCTGTTTTTT. As protein: CAVGLRVGGELFF.

The V gene is TRBV7-9, the J gene TRBJ2-1; 8 positions agree with TRBD2. V lost 5 bases and J lost 10; bases outside the gene matches: 4. The CDR3 totals 12 residues. Germline V lookup: CDR1 SEHNR, CDR2 FQNEAQ (reference sequence). The CDR3: CASSPTSVEQFF. CDR3 sequence (DNA): TGTGCCAGCAGCCCGACTAGCGTAGAGCAGTTCTTC. Combining the CDR3 with reference TRBV7-9 and TRBJ2-1 gives the whole variable domain DTGVSQNPRHKITKRGQNVTFRCDPISEHNRLYWYRQTLGQGPEFLTYFQNEAQLEKSRLLSDRFSAERPKGSFSTLEIQRTEQGDSAMYLCASSPTSVEQFFGPGTRLTVL.

The chain is built from TRBV5-1 and TRBJ1-2; D perhaps matches TRBD1 (6 bases). The germline gives CDR1 SGHRS, CDR2 YFSETQ. CDR3 size: 13 residues. V lost 3 bases, J lost 4 bases, and 10 bases lay in between. In DNA, the CDR3 is TGCGCCAGCAGCTCCGGACAGCTCTATGGCTACACCTTC. Encoded protein: CASSSGQLYGYTF.

Only one count was recorded for this clone. This chain uses TRBV29-1 with TRBJ2-7; 8 bases map to TRBD2. Trimming took 3 bases from V and 7 from J; bases not matched to a gene: 11. CDR3 size: 14 residues. From germline, CDR1 is SQVTM and CDR2 ANQGSEA. CDR3 sequence: CSVDRSVAGSEQYF. In nucleotides, the CDR3 is TGCAGCGTTGACAGGTCGGTAGCGGGGTCGGAGCAGTACTTC.

The CDR3 DNA is TGTGCCAGCAGCTTGTCAGGGCTGGAGACCCAGTACTTC. The encoded protein is CASSLSGLETQYF. The rearrangement links TRBV5-4 to TRBJ2-5; the D gene is possibly TRBD1 (5 bases). The CDR3 consists of 13 residues. V was shortened by 1 base and J by 5 bases, with 9 bases between the two germline ends. CDR1 and CDR2 from the germline V gene are SGHNT and YYREEE (reference sequence).

The J gene is TRBJ2-1, the V gene TRBV27; no clear D. The V gene lost 2 bases and the J gene lost 7 bases, with 12 bases spanning the gap. The CDR3 sequence is 14 residues long. CDR1 and CDR2 from the germline V gene are MNHEY and SMNVEV (reference sequence). CDR3 sequence (DNA): TGTGCCAGCAGTTTACGCGGCAAGTGGAATGAGCAGTTCTTC. Protein: CASSLRGKWNEQFF.

This clone was seen a handful of times. The chain uses TRBV7-3 and TRBJ1-1; TRBD1 aligns across 8 bases. CDR1 is SGHTA and CDR2 is FQGTGA in the germline V gene. The junction had 7 bases not matched to a gene; V was cut back by 4 bases and J by 6 bases. The CDR3 runs to 14 residues. The CDR3: CASSSGTGGAEAFF. In DNA, the CDR3 is TGTGCCAGCAGCTCAGGGACAGGCGGAGCTGAAGCTTTCTTT.

CDR3 in DNA: TGTGCCAGCAGTGAGAGAGTTTCGAACACCGGGGAGCTGTTTTTT. Amino acids: CASSERVSNTGELFF. The chain has TRBV6-4 and TRBJ2-2; D is ambiguous. V dropped 3 bases and J dropped 0 bases, with 8 bases sitting between them. The CDR3 sequence is 15 residues long. Looked up from germline, CDR1 is MRHNA and CDR2 is SNTAGT.

J is TRBJ2-3 and V is TRBV6-1; 9 nucleotides line up with TRBD1. V lost 2 bases to trimming and J lost 3 bases; unmatched junction nucleotides: 3. The CDR3 loop spans 15 amino acids. Germline assignment: CDR1 MNHNS and CDR2 SASEGT. This CDR3 is CASSEQTGGTDTQYF. In DNA, the CDR3 is TGTGCCAGCAGTGAACAGACAGGGGGAACAGATACGCAGTATTTT.

The V call is TRBV24-1, the J call TRBJ2-3, with TRBD1 matching over 8 bases. CDR3 length equals 17 residues. V lost 1 base, J lost 4 bases, and 9 bases stayed unmatched. Germline CDR1 and CDR2: KGHDR and SFDVKD. CDR3 sequence reads: CATSDFGQGAVADTQYF. As DNA, the CDR3 is TGTGCCACCAGTGATTTCGGGCAGGGGGCGGTTGCAGATACGCAGTATTTT.

The rearrangement uses TRBV9 and TRBJ1-4; TRBD1 aligns across 11 bases. V shed 3 bases and J 14 bases; nucleotides not matched to a gene: 6. CDR1 and CDR2 (germline): SGDLS, YYNGEE. The CDR3 consists of 13 residues. The CDR3 spells CASSAGTGGILFF. The CDR3 DNA reads as TGTGCCAGCAGCGCGGGGACAGGGGGTATCCTGTTTTTT.

This chain links TRBV24-1 with TRBJ2-2, with D possibly matching TRBD1 (6 bases). V lost 1 base to trimming and J lost 4 bases, with 12 bases between them. The CDR3 consists of 16 residues. Germline V gene data show CDR1 as KGHDR and CDR2 as SFDVKD. This CDR3 reads CATSDLLQGSTGELFF. The CDR3 nucleotides are TGTGCCACCAGTGATTTACTACAGGGATCCACCGGGGAGCTGTTTTTT.

The CDR3 here is CASSSWAGNTIYF. The CDR3 coding sequence is TGTGCCAGCAGCTCATGGGCGGGAAACACCATATATTTT. This sequence joins TRBV7-3 and TRBJ1-3, with unresolved D. Germline lookup yields CDR1 SGHTA and CDR2 FQGTGA. The CDR3 has 13 residues. V was cut by 4 bases and J by 4 bases, with 8 bases left in between.

The chain joins TRBV7-3 to TRBJ2-5; TRBD2 matches 8 bases. Germline lookup yields CDR1 SGHTA and CDR2 FQGTGA. This CDR3 comprises 14 residues. V shed 3 bases and J 4 bases; nucleotides not matched to a gene: 4. The CDR3, as DNA: TGTGCCAGCAGCTTTAGCGGGAAGGGAGAGACCCAGTACTTC. It is translated as CASSFSGKGETQYF. The variable domain in full, with the rest retrieved from reference TRBV7-3 and TRBJ2-5, is GAGVSQTPSNKVTEKGKYVELRCDPISGHTALYWYRQSLGQGPEFLIYFQGTGAADDSGLPNDRFFAVRPEGSVSTLKIQRTERGDSAVYLCASSFSGKGETQYFGPGTRLLVL.

The chain couples TRBV3-1 (or the pseudogene TRBV3-2) to TRBJ1-1, with D possibly being TRBD1 (5 bases). V shed 1 base and J shed 3 bases, with 15 bases lying between them. The CDR3 has 16 amino acids. Germline CDR1 LGHDT, CDR2 YNNKEL (reference sequence). The CDR3 nucleotides read TGTGCCAGCAGCCAAGCGGTAGGGGCACCTTACACTGAAGCTTTCTTT. This gives the protein CASSQAVGAPYTEAFF.

About this clone itself: The junction and the germline gene differ at one end; a read error may be behind it. This sequence joins TRBV6-5 and TRBJ2-2; D gene ambiguous. The CDR3 sequence is 15 residues long. CDR1 and CDR2 (germline): MNHEY, SVGAGI. CDR3 loop: CASSYSPADTGELFF. Here the CDR3 DNA reads TGTGCCAGCAGCTACTCGCCTGCGGACACCGGGGAGCTGTTTTTT.

For this clone: The same CDR3 can be traced to other DNA sequences in this sample. The rearrangement joins TRBV5-1 to TRBJ2-7; 8 bases are shared with TRBD2. The CDR3 totals 14 residues. J was trimmed by 1 base and V by 1 base; bases with no gene match: 1. The germline V gene has CDR1 SGHRS and CDR2 YFSETQ. The CDR3 nucleotides read TGCGCCAGCAGCTTGACTAGCGGATCCTACGAGCAGTACTTC. This sequence encodes CASSLTSGSYEQYF. The full variable domain, in which reference TRBV5-1 and TRBJ2-7 provide the parts outside the CDR3, is KAGVTQTPRYLIKTRGQQVTLSCSPISGHRSVSWYQQTPGQGLQFLFEYFSETQRNKGNFPGRFSGRQFSNSRSEMNVSTLELGDSALYLCASSLTSGSYEQYFGPGTRLTVT.

This clone was recorded only once. The J gene is TRBJ2-7, the V gene TRBV7-3, with 7 bases aligning to TRBD2. CDR1 and CDR2 (germline): SGHTA, FQGTGA. Unmatched junction bases numbered 4, after V lost 1 base and J lost 4 bases. The CDR3 totals 14 residues. Written as DNA, the CDR3 is TGTGCCAGCAGCTTAATGGCGGGAGCGTACGAGCAGTACTTC. Its protein is CASSLMAGAYEQYF.

This rearrangement joins TRBV2 to TRBJ2-1; tentative D call: TRBD1 (5 bases). Germline V lookup: CDR1 SNHLY, CDR2 FYNNEI. With 6 bases removed from V and 4 bases from J, the gap between germline ends came to 13 bases. The CDR3 covers 14 residues. CDR3 region: CASSIGVSYNEQFF. Written as DNA, the CDR3 is TGTGCCAGCAGCATAGGGGTTTCATACAATGAGCAGTTCTTC.

V gene TRBV6-6 combines with J gene TRBJ1-5; D perhaps matches TRBD1 (6 bases). Germline lookup yields CDR1 MNHNY and CDR2 SVGAGI (reference sequence). Trimming shortened V by 2 bases and J by 2 bases, and 7 bases separated the two germline ends. The CDR3 spans 14 residues. The CDR3 loop reads CASSYPGGNQPQHF. The CDR3 DNA reads as TGTGCCAGCAGTTACCCAGGGGGCAATCAGCCCCAGCATTTT.

The table lists this clone with a count of one. This chain joins TRBV27 and TRBJ2-7, with D perhaps matching TRBD2 (6 bases). The CDR3 runs 16 residues. V was pared by 1 base and J by 0 bases, with 13 bases between. Germline V lookup: CDR1 MNHEY, CDR2 SMNVEV (reference sequence). The CDR3 reads CASSLFGGASSYEQYF. The CDR3 DNA reads TGTGCCAGCAGTTTATTTGGCGGGGCCAGCTCCTACGAGCAGTACTTC.

This clone was seen only once. V and J are TRBV27 and TRBJ2-6; a weak D match, TRBD1 (5 bases). The CDR3 length is 15 residues. Looked up from germline, CDR1 is MNHEY and CDR2 is SMNVEV (reference sequence). Between the trimmed V and J ends, which lost 3 bases and 0 bases, there was a span of 6 bases. CDR3: CASSFDSSGANVLTF. The CDR3 region has the DNA TGTGCCAGCAGTTTCGACAGCTCTGGGGCCAACGTCCTGACTTTC.

The genes are TRBV6-6 and TRBJ2-3; D uncertain. Trimming stripped 1 base from V and 1 base from J, with 6 bases between. The CDR3 spans 14 residues. The germline gives CDR1 MNHNY, CDR2 SVGAGI (reference sequence). CDR3 amino acids: CASSYFAGTDTQYF. The CDR3 coding sequence is TGTGCCAGCAGTTACTTCGCGGGCACAGATACGCAGTATTTT.